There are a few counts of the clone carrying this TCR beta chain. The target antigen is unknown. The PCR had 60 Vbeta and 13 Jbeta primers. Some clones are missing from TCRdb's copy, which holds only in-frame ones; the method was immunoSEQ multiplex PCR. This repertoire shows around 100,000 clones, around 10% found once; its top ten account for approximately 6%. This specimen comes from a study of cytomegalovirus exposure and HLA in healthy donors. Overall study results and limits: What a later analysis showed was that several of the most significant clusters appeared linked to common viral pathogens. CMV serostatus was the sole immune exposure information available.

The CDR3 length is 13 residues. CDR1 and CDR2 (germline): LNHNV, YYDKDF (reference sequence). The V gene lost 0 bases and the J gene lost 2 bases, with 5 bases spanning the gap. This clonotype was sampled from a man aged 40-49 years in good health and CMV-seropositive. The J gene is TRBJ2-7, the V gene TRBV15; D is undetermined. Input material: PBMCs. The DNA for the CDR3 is TGTGCCACCAGCAGAGATGGGCCCTACGAGCAGTACTTC. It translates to CATSRDGPYEQYF. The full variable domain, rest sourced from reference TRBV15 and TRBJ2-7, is DAMVIQNPRYQVTQFGKPVTLSCSQTLNHNVMYWYQQKSSQAPKLLFHYYDKDFNNEADTPDNFQSRRPNTSFCFLDIRSPGLGDTAMYLCATSRDGPYEQYFGPGTRLTVT.